A single sample gave rise to the 27 T cell receptor beta chains below, sequenced in a study of CD8 T cells in ankylosing spondylitis (dated by TCRdb to 2016 to 2017). The library was produced with 5' RACE. Sequenced on an Illumina HiSeq 2500. TCRdb trimmed public reads at Q25 via fastp, called clones via MiXCR and kept in-frame beta chains. Every CDR3 protein is listed once, alongside the most common genes and DNA of its rows. Recorded for this sample are a few hundred thousand distinct CDR3 sequences; roughly 12% of them occurred a single time. The ten largest make up around 10% of the sample. Sequencing was carried out using blood, either unsorted or a sorted T cell fraction (not recorded which). These receptor sequences come from a female donor with ankylosing spondylitis or in good health (not recorded which).

This clonotype occurred many times. The rearrangement joins TRBV6-5 to TRBJ2-7; TRBD1 agrees at 9 bases. The length of the CDR3 is 15 residues. Germline assignment: CDR1 MNHEY and CDR2 SVGAGI. V shed 2 bases and J 4 bases; nucleotides not matched to a gene: 6. CDR3 loop: CASSYAGGQGYEQYF. DNA for the CDR3: TGTGCCAGCAGTTACGCCGGAGGACAGGGGTACGAGCAGTACTTC.

This clonotype has only a few counts. The chain couples TRBV4-3 to TRBJ2-1, with unresolved D. V lost 0 bases and J 9 bases, leaving 15 bases between the germline ends. CDR1 is LGHNA, CDR2 YSLEER, per germline. The CDR3 extends over 15 amino acids. Written as DNA, the CDR3 is TGCGCCAGCAGCCAAGATGGGGTAGCCCCTAGTGAGCAGTTCTTC. It codes for CASSQDGVAPSEQFF.

In its sample, this clonotype was seen a few times. This sequence joins TRBV18 and TRBJ1-1; D is unclear. Trimming removed 4 bases at V and 4 bases at J, with 13 bases between. Germline V gene lookup returns CDR1 KGHSH and CDR2 LQKENI. The CDR3 sequence is 14 residues long. The DNA for the CDR3 is TGTGCCAGCTCACTGGGATTTGGCGGCACTGAAGCTTTCTTT. It specifies CASSLGFGGTEAFF. Complete variable domain (other parts from reference TRBV18 and TRBJ1-1): NAGVMQNPRHLVRRRGQEARLRCSPMKGHSHVYWYRQLPEEGLKFMVYLQKENIIDESGMPKERFSAEFPKEGPSILRIQQVVRGDSAAYFCASSLGFGGTEAFFGQGTRLTVV.

This clonotype was detected only a few times. The chain uses TRBV7-7 and TRBJ2-1; 8 bases agree with TRBD2. This CDR3 region has 16 residues. Germline V CDR1 and CDR2: SSHAT, FNYEAQ (reference sequence). V shed 3 bases, J shed 6 bases, and the junction held 10 bases outside the gene matches. The CDR3 spells CASSFSSGRALNEQFF. The CDR3 DNA sequence: TGTGCCAGCAGCTTCTCATCCGGGAGGGCCCTCAATGAGCAGTTCTTC.

This clonotype was counted ten times or more. The J gene is TRBJ2-2, the V gene TRBV28, with D possibly being TRBD2 (6 bases). Trimming removed 6 bases at V and 1 base at J, with 15 bases between. The CDR3 is made up of 16 amino acids. The V gene's germline CDR1 is MDHEN and CDR2 SYDVKM. CDR3 region: CASSPPGRENTGELFF. In DNA form, the CDR3 reads TGTGCCAGCAGCCCACCCGGGCGGGAGAACACCGGGGAGCTGTTTTTT.

This clonotype has ten or more counts. This chain uses TRBV28 with TRBJ2-4; 10 bases match TRBD1. The CDR3 is 14 amino acids. V lost 4 bases, J lost 4 bases, and 1 base stayed unmatched. CDR1 is MDHEN, CDR2 SYDVKM, per germline. CDR3 protein: CASSSGQGKNIQYF. The CDR3 DNA reads TGTGCCAGCAGTTCGGGACAGGGGAAAAACATTCAGTACTTC.

This clonotype has at least ten counts. The genes are TRBV7-9 and TRBJ2-1; D is uncertain. The germline V and J ends were trimmed by 5 bases and 7 bases, with 9 bases remaining between them. The CDR3 is made up of 12 amino acids. CDR1 is SEHNR, CDR2 FQNEAQ, per germline (reference sequence). Here the CDR3 DNA reads TGTGCCAGCAGCCTCAGCGTTAATGAGCAGTTCTTC. The encoded protein is CASSLSVNEQFF.

This clonotype was observed many times. The rearrangement joins TRBV9 to TRBJ2-3, with a possible D match to TRBD1 (7 bases). Germline CDR1 and CDR2: SGDLS and YYNGEE. Trimming left V 1 base short and J 3 bases short, with 9 bases between. CDR3 length equals 14 residues. CDR3 nucleotides: TGTGCCAGCAGCGTACAGGGGGGAACAGATACGCAGTATTTT. Protein product: CASSVQGGTDTQYF.

This clonotype was detected ten times or more. The chain recombines TRBV7-9 with TRBJ2-3; no clear D gene. Germline-derived CDR1 and CDR2 are SEHNR and FQNEAQ (reference sequence). CDR3 length: 14 residues. Trimming removed 3 bases at V and 1 base at J, with 8 bases between. The CDR3 nucleotides are TGTGCCAGCAGCTTTATGGCAGGCACAGATACGCAGTATTTT. Residues: CASSFMAGTDTQYF.

This clonotype was recorded at least ten times. The genes are TRBV20-1 and TRBJ2-1; D ambiguous. V shed 6 bases and J shed 8 bases, with 17 bases lying between them. The CDR3 has 13 residues. CDR1 is DFQATT and CDR2 is SNEGSKA in the germline V gene (reference sequence). In nucleotides, the CDR3 is TGCAGTGCGATCGGACCCCATGTGGATGAGCAGTTCTTC. Its protein product is CSAIGPHVDEQFF.

About this clonotype itself: A junction end diverges from the germline sequence, so it may reflect a read error. This chain uses TRBV12-3 or TRBV12-4 with TRBJ2-5; a weak D match, TRBD1 (5 bases). The CDR3 runs to 13 residues. The CDR3 spells CVSSLAREETQYF. The CDR3 DNA is TGTGTCAGCAGTTTAGCCAGGGAAGAGACCCAGTACTTC.

This chain connects TRBV20-1 to TRBJ2-7, with D hard to call. The ends were cut back, 6 bases at V and 4 bases at J, with 22 bases in the middle. Looked up from germline, CDR1 is DFQATT and CDR2 is SNEGSKA (reference sequence). The CDR3 contains 15 residues. The CDR3 region is CSAERNGEGLYEQYF. CDR3 sequence (DNA): TGCAGTGCAGAACGTAACGGAGAAGGGCTGTACGAGCAGTACTTC.

In its sample, this clonotype was seen a few times. CDR3 sequence reads: CASSQDEGNSPLHF. In DNA, the CDR3 is TGCGCCAGCAGCCAAGATGAGGGGAATTCACCCCTCCACTTT. The chain employs TRBV4-1 and TRBJ1-6; TRBD1 might be the D (5 bases). The V end lost 0 bases, the J end lost 7 bases, and 7 bases lay between the germline ends. Germline-derived CDR1 and CDR2 are MGHRA and YSYEKL. The CDR3 contains 14 residues.

A remark on this clonotype: A read error may produce the germline difference seen at one junction end. V gene TRBV3-1 combines with J gene TRBJ2-4, with no clear D. The CDR3 spans 15 residues. Germline values: CDR1 LGHDT, CDR2 YNNKEL (reference sequence). The CDR3 bases are TGTGCCACCAGCCAAGAGGTAGGAGCCAAAAACATTCAGTACTTC. Its translation: CATSQEVGAKNIQYF.

There are a few counts of this clonotype. The rearrangement joins TRBV19 to TRBJ2-2, with 7 bases aligning to TRBD1. Germline values: CDR1 LNHDA, CDR2 SQIVND (reference sequence). The V and J ends lost 2 bases and 4 bases, in that order; junction bases with no gene match: 7. The CDR3 is 16 residues long. Here the CDR3 reads CASSIYTGVGTGELFF. The CDR3 DNA follows: TGTGCCAGTAGTATATACACAGGGGTGGGCACCGGGGAGCTGTTTTTT. Based on the CDR3 plus reference TRBV19 and TRBJ2-2, the full variable domain is DGGITQSPKYLFRKEGQNVTLSCEQNLNHDAMYWYRQDPGQGLRLIYYSQIVNDFQKGDIAEGYSVSREKKESFPLTVTSAQKNPTAFYLCASSIYTGVGTGELFFGEGSRLTVL.

Ten or more counts support this clonotype. V gene TRBV10-3 combines with J gene TRBJ2-4; 7 nucleotides match TRBD2. The CDR3 contains 15 residues. CDR1 and CDR2 from the germline V gene are ENHRY and SYGVKD. Trimming removed 0 bases from V and 8 bases from J; junction bases left unmatched: 7. CDR3 sequence reads: CAISESGGRADIQYF. The CDR3 region has the DNA TGTGCCATCAGTGAGTCAGGCGGGAGAGCGGACATTCAGTACTTC.

At least ten counts were recorded for this clonotype. The genes are TRBV5-1 and TRBJ2-3; unclear D gene. V lost 0 bases and J 5 bases, leaving 13 bases between the germline ends. Germline V CDR1 and CDR2: SGHRS, YFSETQ. The CDR3 contains 15 residues. CDR3 residues: CASSLGLRREDTQYF. The CDR3 nucleotides are TGCGCCAGCAGCTTGGGACTCCGGCGTGAAGATACGCAGTATTTT.

The chain combines TRBV5-1 with TRBJ2-1, with 11 nucleotides matching TRBD2. CDR1 SGHRS and CDR2 YFSETQ come from the germline V gene. The CDR3 runs to 16 residues. V shed 4 bases and J 10 bases; nucleotides not matched to a gene: 13. The CDR3 nucleotides are TGCGCCAGCAGCCCCGGACTAGCGGGCTTTCGTCGGGAGCAGTTCTTC. Protein: CASSPGLAGFRREQFF.

This clonotype was counted only a few times. This sequence joins TRBV2 and TRBJ1-5; D is unresolved. Germline V gives CDR1 SNHLY, CDR2 FYNNEI. The ends were cut back, 7 bases at V and 3 bases at J, with 10 bases in the middle. CDR3 length: 13 amino acids. In DNA form, the CDR3 reads TGTGCCAGCAATCAGGAACCCAATCAGCCCCAGCATTTT. Translated: CASNQEPNQPQHF.

The J gene is TRBJ2-7, the V gene TRBV12-3 or TRBV12-4; D gene unclear. This CDR3 region has 14 residues. V was pared by 1 base and J by 3 bases, with 10 bases between. The CDR3 sequence: CASSLVVPRYEQYF. CDR3 DNA sequence: TGTGCCAGCAGTTTAGTTGTGCCCCGCTACGAGCAGTACTTC.

This clonotype was counted only a few times. The V gene is TRBV6-5, the J gene TRBJ2-1; 8 bases are a match to TRBD2. Per the germline V gene, CDR1 is MNHEY and CDR2 is SVGAGI. Trimming at V came to 2 bases and at J to 9 bases, leaving 9 bases not matched to a gene. The CDR3 covers 15 residues. The DNA for the CDR3 is TGTGCCAGCAGTTACGGCCGGGGGGGCCTGGGTGAGCAGTTCTTC. Its protein is CASSYGRGGLGEQFF.

With regard to this clonotype: A clone one base away is much larger, so this may be a read error. The rearrangement joins TRBV5-5 to TRBJ1-5; possibly TRBD1 for D (5 bases). Trimming left V 4 bases short and J 4 bases short, with 6 bases between. The CDR3 consists of 12 residues. Germline CDR1 SGHKS, CDR2 YYEKEE (reference sequence). This chain's CDR3 is CASSEGNQPQHF. The CDR3, as DNA: TGTGCCAGCAGCGAGGGGAATCAGCCCCAGCATTTT.

The rearrangement links TRBV5-6 to TRBJ1-4; no reliable D call. Germline V CDR1 and CDR2: SGHDT, YYEEEE. V dropped 6 bases and J dropped 7 bases, with 19 bases sitting between them. This CDR3 is built from 15 residues. CDR3 bases: TGTGCCAGCACTTCCCTCCATGGATTCGGTGAAAAACTGTTTTTT. As protein: CASTSLHGFGEKLFF.

This clonotype was seen repeatedly, ten times or more. The gene calls are TRBV12-3 or TRBV12-4 and TRBJ2-7; 7 bases are shared with TRBD2. The J segment lost 0 bases and the V segment lost 6 bases, leaving 2 bases of the junction unmatched. CDR3 length: 13 residues. The CDR3 DNA follows: TGTGCCAGCAGCACTAGCGTCTCCTACGAGCAGTACTTC. This codes for CASSTSVSYEQYF.

This clonotype occurred many times. The chain joins TRBV20-1 to TRBJ2-3, with a possible D match to TRBD1 (5 bases). The CDR3 runs 14 residues. V was shortened by 7 bases and J by 3 bases, with 17 bases between the two germline ends. Germline CDR1 is DFQATT and CDR2 is SNEGSKA (reference sequence). CDR3 loop: CSDSREQGTDTQYF. The DNA for the CDR3 is TGCAGTGACAGTAGAGAGCAGGGAACAGATACGCAGTATTTT.

This clonotype was seen only once. One base away lies a much larger clone, so this may be a sequencing read error. Lacking the conserved final phenylalanine or tryptophan, this CDR3 likely reflects a read error. The rearrangement links TRBV15 to TRBJ2-7; possibly TRBD2 for D (5 bases). The CDR3 covers 19 residues. Trimming took 0 bases from V and 4 from J, leaving 25 bases between them. CDR1 and CDR2 (germline): LNHNV, YYDKDF (reference sequence). The chain's CDR3 is CATSRDKRLTGRLAYEQYI. In nucleotides, the CDR3 is TGTGCCACCAGCAGAGATAAGAGACTCACTGGTCGTTTAGCGTACGAGCAGTACATC.

This clonotype was seen at least ten times. The chain is built from TRBV20-1 and TRBJ1-1; D gene unclear. CDR3 length equals 13 residues. Per the germline V gene, CDR1 is DFQATT and CDR2 is SNEGSKA (reference sequence). V lost 0 bases to trimming and J lost 3 bases, with 8 bases between them. The CDR3: CSARDFTDTEAFF. The CDR3 DNA reads as TGCAGTGCTAGAGATTTTACCGACACTGAAGCTTTCTTT.